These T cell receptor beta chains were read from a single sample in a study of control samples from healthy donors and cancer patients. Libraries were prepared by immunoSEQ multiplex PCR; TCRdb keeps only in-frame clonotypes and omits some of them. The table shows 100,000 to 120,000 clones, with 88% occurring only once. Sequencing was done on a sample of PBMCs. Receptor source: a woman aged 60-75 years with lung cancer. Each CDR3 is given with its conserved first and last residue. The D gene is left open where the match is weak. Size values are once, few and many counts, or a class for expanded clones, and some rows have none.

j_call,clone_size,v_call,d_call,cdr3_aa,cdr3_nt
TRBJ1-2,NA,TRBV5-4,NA,CASSSNYGYTF,TGTGCCAGCAGCTCGAACTATGGCTACACCTTC
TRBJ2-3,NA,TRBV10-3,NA,CAISESNGDTQYF,TGTGCCATCAGTGAGTCGAATGGGGATACGCAGTATTTT
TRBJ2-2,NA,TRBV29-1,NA,CSTRQRNTGELFF,TGCAGCACTCGACAGAGGAACACCGGGGAGCTGTTTTTT
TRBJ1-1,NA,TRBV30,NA,CAWRLSGLSEAFF,TGTGCCTGGAGGCTTTCTGGGTTATCTGAAGCTTTCTTT
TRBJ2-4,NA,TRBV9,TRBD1,CASSPRTGDKNIQYF,TGTGCCAGCAGCCCTCGGACAGGGGACAAAAACATTCAGTACTTC
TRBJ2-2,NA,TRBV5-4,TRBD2,CASSWGLPSNTGELFF,TGTGCCAGCAGCTGGGGACTACCCTCGAACACCGGGGAGCTGTTTTTT
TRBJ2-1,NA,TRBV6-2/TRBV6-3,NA,CASSYSESVPNEQFF,TGTGCCAGCAGTTACTCAGAGTCGGTCCCGAATGAGCAGTTCTTC
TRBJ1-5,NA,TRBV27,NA,CASSSSGTTYSNQPQHF,TGTGCCAGCAGTTCATCGGGGACCACGTATAGCAATCAGCCCCAGCATTTT
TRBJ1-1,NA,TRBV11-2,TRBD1,CASSLVKGAITEAFF,TGTGCCAGCAGCTTAGTAAAGGGGGCGATCACTGAAGCTTTCTTT
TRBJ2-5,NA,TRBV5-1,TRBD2,CASSPRTSGSGETQYF,TGCGCCAGCAGCCCTAGGACTAGCGGGAGTGGCGAGACCCAGTACTTC
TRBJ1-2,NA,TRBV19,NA,CASSIWGAYGYTF,TGTGCCAGTAGTATATGGGGAGCCTATGGCTACACCTTC
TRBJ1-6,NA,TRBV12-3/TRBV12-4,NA,CASSFEEYSPLHF,TGTGCCAGCAGTTTTGAGGAATATTCACCCCTCCACTTT
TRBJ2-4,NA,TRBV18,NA,CASSPGVPKNIQYF,TGTGCCAGCTCACCGGGAGTTCCCAAAAACATTCAGTACTTC
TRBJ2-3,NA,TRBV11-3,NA,CASSLGWTDTQYF,TGTGCCAGCAGCTTAGGGTGGACAGATACGCAGTATTTT
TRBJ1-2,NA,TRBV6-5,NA,CASSSGSDGYTF,TGTGCCAGCAGCTCAGGGTCCGACGGCTACACCTTC
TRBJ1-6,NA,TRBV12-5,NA,CASGPDTGGVPPLHF,TGTGCTAGTGGACCCGACACGGGCGGCGTTCCACCCCTCCACTTT
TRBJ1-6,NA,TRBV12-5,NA,CASGLDPRGVSPLHF,TGTGCTAGTGGTTTGGACCCCCGAGGGGTTTCACCCCTCCACTTT
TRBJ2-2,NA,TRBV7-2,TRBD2,CASSSNGGANTGELFF,TGTGCCAGCAGCTCGAACGGGGGGGCGAACACCGGGGAGCTGTTTTTT
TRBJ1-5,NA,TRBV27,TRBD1,CASRGGTGVYSNQPQHF,TGTGCCAGCCGGGGGGGGACAGGGGTTTATAGCAATCAGCCCCAGCATTTT
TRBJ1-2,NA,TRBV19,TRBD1,CASSPGTVYGYTF,TGTGCCAGTAGTCCCGGGACAGTCTATGGCTACACCTTC
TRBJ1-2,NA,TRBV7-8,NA,CASSLQGSGYTF,TGTGCCAGCAGCTTACAGGGCTCTGGCTACACCTTC
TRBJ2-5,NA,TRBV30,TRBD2,CAWSQGLAERETQYF,TGTGCCTGGAGTCAGGGACTAGCGGAAAGAGAGACCCAGTACTTC
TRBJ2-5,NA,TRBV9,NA,CASSPRQSRETQYF,TGTGCCAGCAGCCCCCGGCAGTCCCGGGAGACCCAGTACTTC
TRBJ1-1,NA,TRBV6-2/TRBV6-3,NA,CASSSQTPPTEAFF,TGTGCCAGCAGTTCCCAGACCCCTCCTACTGAAGCTTTCTTT
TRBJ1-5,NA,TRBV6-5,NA,CASRRLDSNQPQHF,TGTGCCAGCAGGCGACTGGATAGCAATCAGCCCCAGCATTTT
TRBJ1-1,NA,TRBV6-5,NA,CASRNRQLPNTEAFF,TGTGCCAGCAGAAACAGACAGCTTCCGAACACTGAAGCTTTCTTT
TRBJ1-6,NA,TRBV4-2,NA,CASSQDVGEGSPLHF,TGTGCCAGCAGCCAAGACGTGGGGGAGGGTTCACCCCTCCACTTT
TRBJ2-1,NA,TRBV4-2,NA,CASSQDVQYEQFF,TGTGCCAGCAGCCAAGATGTACAATATGAGCAGTTCTTC
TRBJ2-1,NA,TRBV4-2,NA,CASSQDATTYNEQFF,TGTGCCAGCAGCCAAGATGCAACTACCTACAATGAGCAGTTCTTC
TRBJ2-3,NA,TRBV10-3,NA,CAISDLTREGTDTQYF,TGTGCCATCAGTGACCTGACTAGGGAGGGCACAGATACGCAGTATTTT
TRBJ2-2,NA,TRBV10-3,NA,CATTLLGDTGELFF,TGTGCCACGACTCTACTCGGGGATACCGGGGAGCTGTTTTTT
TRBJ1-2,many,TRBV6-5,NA,CASSPFGSYGYTF,TGTGCCAGCAGCCCGTTTGGATCCTATGGCTACACCTTC
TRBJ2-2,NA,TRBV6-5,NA,CASSYLGRGELFF,TGTGCCAGCAGTTACCTTGGCAGGGGGGAGCTGTTTTTT
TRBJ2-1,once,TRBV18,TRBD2,CASSRGLAGYDEQFF,TGTGCCAGCTCACGAGGACTAGCGGGGTACGATGAGCAGTTCTTC
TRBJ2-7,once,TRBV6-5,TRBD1,CASGRDRETYEQYF,TGTGCCAGCGGTCGGGACAGGGAGACCTACGAGCAGTACTTC
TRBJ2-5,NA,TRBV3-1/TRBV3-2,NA,CASSQATLKTQYF,TGTGCCAGCAGCCAAGCAACTCTTAAGACCCAGTACTTC
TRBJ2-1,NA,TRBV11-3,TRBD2,CASSHLAGVYNEQFF,TGTGCCAGCAGCCATCTAGCGGGAGTGTACAATGAGCAGTTCTTC
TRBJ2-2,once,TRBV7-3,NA,CASSSMPQGNTGELFF,TGTGCCAGCAGCTCAATGCCCCAGGGGAACACCGGGGAGCTGTTTTTT
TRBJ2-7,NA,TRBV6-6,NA,CASSYVSSYEQYF,TGTGCCAGCAGTTACGTGAGCTCCTACGAGCAGTACTTC
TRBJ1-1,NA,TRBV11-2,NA,CASSSTRLTGMNTEAFF,TGTGCCAGCAGCTCAACCCGCTTGACGGGCATGAACACTGAAGCTTTCTTT
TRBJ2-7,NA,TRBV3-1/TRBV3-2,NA,CASSQVGEQYF,TGTGCCAGCAGCCAAGTCGGAGAGCAGTACTTC
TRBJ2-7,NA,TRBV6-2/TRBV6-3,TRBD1,CASSWDSSYEQYF,TGTGCCAGCAGTTGGGACAGCTCCTACGAGCAGTACTTC
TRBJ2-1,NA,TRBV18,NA,CASSLRLGINEQFF,TGTGCCAGCTCACTGCGCCTTGGAATCAATGAGCAGTTCTTC
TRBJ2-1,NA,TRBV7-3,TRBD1,CASSLQGESYNEQFF,TGTGCCAGCAGCTTACAGGGGGAATCCTACAATGAGCAGTTCTTC
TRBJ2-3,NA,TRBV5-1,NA,CASSKFQTTDTQYF,TGCGCCAGCAGCAAGTTCCAGACCACAGATACGCAGTATTTT
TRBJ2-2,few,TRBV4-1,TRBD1,CARSRGGGQGANTGELFF,TGCGCCCGCAGCCGGGGAGGGGGACAGGGGGCGAACACCGGGGAGCTGTTTTTT
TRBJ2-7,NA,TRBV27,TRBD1,CATSTGGSYEQYF,TGTGCCACCTCGACAGGGGGGTCCTACGAGCAGTACTTC
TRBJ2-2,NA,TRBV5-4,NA,CASSLRLEDTGELFF,TGTGCCAGCAGCTTGAGGCTAGAGGATACCGGGGAGCTGTTTTTT
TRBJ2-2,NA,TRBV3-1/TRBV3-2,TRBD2,CASSQPGLAGVGAGELFF,TGTGCCAGCAGCCAGCCGGGACTAGCGGGAGTCGGCGCAGGGGAGCTGTTTTTT
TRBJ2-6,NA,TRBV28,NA,CASSFNSGANVLTF,TGTGCCAGCAGTTTTAACTCTGGGGCCAACGTCCTGACTTTC
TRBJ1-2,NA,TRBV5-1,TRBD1,CASSEGQGASNYGYTF,TGCGCCAGCAGCGAGGGACAGGGGGCGTCTAACTATGGCTACACCTTC
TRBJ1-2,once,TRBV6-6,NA,CASSLQEIAYGYTF,TGTGCCAGCAGCCTACAGGAGATCGCCTATGGCTACACCTTC
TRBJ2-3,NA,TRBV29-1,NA,CSVYYTDTQYF,TGCAGCGTCTACTACACAGATACGCAGTATTTT
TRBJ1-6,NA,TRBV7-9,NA,CASSLVLLRNSPLHF,TGTGCCAGCAGCTTAGTTCTTCTGCGTAATTCACCCCTCCACTTT
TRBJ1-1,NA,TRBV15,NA,CATSRVSNTEAFF,TGTGCCACCAGCAGAGTGTCGAACACTGAAGCTTTCTTT
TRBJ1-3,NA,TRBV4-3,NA,CASSQGDRITFSGNTIYF,TGCGCCAGCAGCCAAGGAGACAGAATCACATTCTCTGGAAACACCATATATTTT
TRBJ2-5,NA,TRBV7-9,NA,CASSFMSGGVETQYF,TGTGCCAGCAGCTTCATGTCGGGCGGGGTAGAGACCCAGTACTTC